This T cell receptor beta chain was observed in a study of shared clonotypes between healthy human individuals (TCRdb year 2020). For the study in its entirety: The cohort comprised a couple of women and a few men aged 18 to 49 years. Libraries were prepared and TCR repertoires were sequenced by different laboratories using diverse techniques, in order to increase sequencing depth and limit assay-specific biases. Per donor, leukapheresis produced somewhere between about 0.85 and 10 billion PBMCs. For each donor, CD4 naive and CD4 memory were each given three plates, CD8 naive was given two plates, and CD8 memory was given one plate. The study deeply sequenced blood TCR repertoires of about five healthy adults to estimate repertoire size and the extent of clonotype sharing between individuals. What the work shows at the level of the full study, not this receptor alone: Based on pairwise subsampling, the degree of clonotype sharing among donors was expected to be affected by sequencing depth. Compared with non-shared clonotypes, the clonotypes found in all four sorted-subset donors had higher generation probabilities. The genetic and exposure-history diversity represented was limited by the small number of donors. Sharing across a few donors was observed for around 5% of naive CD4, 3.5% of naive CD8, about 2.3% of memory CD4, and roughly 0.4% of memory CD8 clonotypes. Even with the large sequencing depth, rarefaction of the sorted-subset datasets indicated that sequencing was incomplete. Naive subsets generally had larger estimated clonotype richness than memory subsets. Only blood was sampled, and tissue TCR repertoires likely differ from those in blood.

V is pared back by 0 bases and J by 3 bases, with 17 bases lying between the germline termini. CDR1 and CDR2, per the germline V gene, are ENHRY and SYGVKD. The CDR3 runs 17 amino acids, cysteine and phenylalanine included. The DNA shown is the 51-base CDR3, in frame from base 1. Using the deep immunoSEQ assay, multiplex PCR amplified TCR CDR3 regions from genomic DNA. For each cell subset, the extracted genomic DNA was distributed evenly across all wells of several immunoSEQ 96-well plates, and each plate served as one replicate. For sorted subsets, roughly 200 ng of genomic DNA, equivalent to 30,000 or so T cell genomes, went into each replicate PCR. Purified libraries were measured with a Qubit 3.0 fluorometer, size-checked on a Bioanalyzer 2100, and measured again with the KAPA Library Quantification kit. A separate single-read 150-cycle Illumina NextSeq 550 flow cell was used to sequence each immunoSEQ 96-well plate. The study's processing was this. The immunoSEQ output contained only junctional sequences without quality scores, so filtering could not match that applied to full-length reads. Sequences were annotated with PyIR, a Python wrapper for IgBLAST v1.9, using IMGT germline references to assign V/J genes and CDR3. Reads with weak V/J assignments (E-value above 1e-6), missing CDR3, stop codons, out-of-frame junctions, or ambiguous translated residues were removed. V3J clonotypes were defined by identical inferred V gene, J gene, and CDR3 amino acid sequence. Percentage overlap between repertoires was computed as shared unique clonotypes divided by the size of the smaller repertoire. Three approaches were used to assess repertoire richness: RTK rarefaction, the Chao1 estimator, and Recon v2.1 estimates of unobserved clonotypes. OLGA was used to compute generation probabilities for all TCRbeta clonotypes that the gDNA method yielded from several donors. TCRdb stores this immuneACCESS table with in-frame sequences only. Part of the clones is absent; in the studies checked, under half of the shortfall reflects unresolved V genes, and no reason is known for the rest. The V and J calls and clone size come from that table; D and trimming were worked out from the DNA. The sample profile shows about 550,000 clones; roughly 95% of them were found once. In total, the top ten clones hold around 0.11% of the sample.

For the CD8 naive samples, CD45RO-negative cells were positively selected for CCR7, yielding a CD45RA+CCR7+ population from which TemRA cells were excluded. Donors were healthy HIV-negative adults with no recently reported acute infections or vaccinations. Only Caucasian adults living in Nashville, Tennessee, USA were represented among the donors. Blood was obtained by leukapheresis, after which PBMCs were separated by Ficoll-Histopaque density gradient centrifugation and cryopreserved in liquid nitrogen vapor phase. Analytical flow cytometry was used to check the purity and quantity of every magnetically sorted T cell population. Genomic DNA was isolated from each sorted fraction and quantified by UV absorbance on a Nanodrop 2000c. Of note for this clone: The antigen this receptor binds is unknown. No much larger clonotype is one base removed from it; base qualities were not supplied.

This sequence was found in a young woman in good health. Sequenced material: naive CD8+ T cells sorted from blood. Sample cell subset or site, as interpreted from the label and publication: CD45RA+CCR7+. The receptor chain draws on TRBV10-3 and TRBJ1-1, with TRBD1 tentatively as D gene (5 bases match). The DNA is TGTGCCATCAGTGAGTCGGTTCTCGGACAAAGCGACACTGAAGCTTTCTTT. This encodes CAISESVLGQSDTEAFF.